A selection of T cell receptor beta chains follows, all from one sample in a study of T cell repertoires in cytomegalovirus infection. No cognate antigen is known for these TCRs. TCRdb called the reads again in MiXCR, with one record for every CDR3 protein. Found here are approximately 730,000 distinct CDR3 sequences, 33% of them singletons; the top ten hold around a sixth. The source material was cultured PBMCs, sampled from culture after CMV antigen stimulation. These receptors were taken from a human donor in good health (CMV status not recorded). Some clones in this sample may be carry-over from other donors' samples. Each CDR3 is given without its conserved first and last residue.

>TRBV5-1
ASSSGATTNEKLF
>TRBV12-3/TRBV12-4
ASSPTSGGALEQF
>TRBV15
ATSSGGTYNEQF
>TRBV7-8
ASSTPIGTEAF
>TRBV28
ASSLFGRGGNEQY
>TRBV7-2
ASSSRQALYGYT
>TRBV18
ASSPGQGALQPQH
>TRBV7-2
ASTITITLRSYEQY
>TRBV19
ASSIENTQKPGPGCT
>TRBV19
ASSIDGSSYNEQF
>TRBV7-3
ASSGGGEQH
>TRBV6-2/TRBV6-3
ASSYRGGDYEQY
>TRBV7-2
ASSLDGLAGGLSYEQY
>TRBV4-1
ASSQVTTGGYYNEQF
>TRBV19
ASSSQGTTEAF
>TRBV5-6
ASSLGQGLQPQH
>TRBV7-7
ASSLQRGSEQY
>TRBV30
AWSVTQGNEKLF
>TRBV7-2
ASSLAGLAGLNTDTQY
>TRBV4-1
ASSQAFLAGHQETQY
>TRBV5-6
ASSPIGGQDYEQY
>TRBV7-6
ASSLTTSGGAGETQY
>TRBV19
ASSLNDRYNEQF
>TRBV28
ASSAGEGYGYT
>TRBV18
ASSADSYEQY
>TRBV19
ASSIARVDTEAF
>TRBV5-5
ASSPLWRLGQGGDTQY
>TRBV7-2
ASSLERELGAYEQY
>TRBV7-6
ASSSYRDKGGELF
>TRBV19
ASSTGRRRRPNYGYT
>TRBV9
ASSVTAAYNSPLH
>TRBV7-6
ASSFSGRGGNEQF
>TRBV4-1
ASSQVTRSYEQY
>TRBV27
ASSNRDGGPYEQY
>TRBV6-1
ASSEALTSGGETQY
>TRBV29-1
SVRTRGAVEGELF
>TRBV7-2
ASSLGGLGLYEQY
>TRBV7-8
ASSPLLGHSNQPQH
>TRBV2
ASSEEGDVTDTQY
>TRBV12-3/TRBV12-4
ASSSLRWDNEDNEQF
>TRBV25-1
ASSEFDGVNQPQH
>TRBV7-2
ASSLGPSGYEQY
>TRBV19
ASSLTGTGGNYGYT
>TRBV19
ARKDSGEPNYGYT
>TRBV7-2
ASSPTRDNEKLF
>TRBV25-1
ASNERESVDTQY
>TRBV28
ASSLRGQEDYEQY
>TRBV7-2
ASSSRQGGPYNEQF
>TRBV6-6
ASSPPQAGANVLT
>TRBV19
ASSSPGLAGTSSYNEQF
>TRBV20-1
GTEPIHHGYT
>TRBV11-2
ASSSWTGIGNEQF
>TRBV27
ASSLRAFSNQPQH
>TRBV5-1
ASSSTPPNNEQF
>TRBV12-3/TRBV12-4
ASSSGRVTREPQH